The 10 T cell receptor beta chains below were found in one sample sequenced in a study of blood T cell repertoires in COVID-19. Data came from immunoSEQ multiplex PCR; TCRdb stores just in-frame clones and leaves some out. The data contain tens of thousands of clones, about 88% of them singletons. The specimen was peripheral blood. The source of these receptors is a man between 45 and 60 years old with active COVID-19.

The DNA for the CDR3 is TGTGCCAGCAGTCAGGGGAATCAGCCCCAGCATTTT. This gives the protein CASSQGNQPQHF. The rearrangement links TRBV27 to TRBJ1-5; tentatively, D is TRBD1 (6 bases). The CDR3 is made up of 12 amino acids. Germline V CDR1 and CDR2: MNHEY, SMNVEV (reference sequence). The V and J ends lost 5 bases and 4 bases respectively, with 6 bases between them.

This rearrangement joins TRBV12-3 or TRBV12-4 to TRBJ1-1; D is uncertain. Trimming shortened V by 2 bases and J by 2 bases, and 6 bases separated the two germline ends. There are 13 residues in the CDR3. DNA for the CDR3: TGTGCCAGCAGTTTATTCTCCAACACTGAAGCTTTCTTT. Protein: CASSLFSNTEAFF.

CDR3 region: CASSLQGNTEAFF. CDR3 coding DNA: TGTGCCAGCTCACTACAGGGTAACACTGAAGCTTTCTTT. The chain uses TRBV18 and TRBJ1-1; D possibly corresponds to TRBD1 (6 bases). The germline V gene has CDR1 KGHSH and CDR2 LQKENI. The length of the CDR3 is 13 residues. The V end was cut by 4 bases, the J end by 2 bases, with 8 bases between.

The rearrangement joins TRBV2 to TRBJ1-2; 8 positions match TRBD1. Germline trimming cut 8 bases from V and 8 bases from J; bases unmatched to any gene: 7. This CDR3 is built from 12 residues. The germline V gene encodes CDR1 SNHLY and CDR2 FYNNEI. The CDR3 sequence is CASVEDRDGYTF. CDR3 sequence (DNA): TGTGCCAGCGTGGAGGACAGGGACGGCTACACCTTC.

The chain has TRBV3-1 (or the pseudogene TRBV3-2) and TRBJ2-1; 12 nucleotides line up with TRBD2. J lost 4 bases, V lost 8 bases, and 12 bases had no gene match. The CDR3 has 17 residues. Germline CDR1 and CDR2: LGHDT and YNNKEL (reference sequence). CDR3 nucleotide sequence: TGTGCCAGCCGGGCTAGCGGGGGGGCCCCGAGATACAATGAGCAGTTCTTC. Residues: CASRASGGAPRYNEQFF.

The gene calls are TRBV6-5 and TRBJ2-1; possibly TRBD2 for D (6 bases). Germline V gene data show CDR1 as MNHEY and CDR2 as SVGAGI. The CDR3 is 15 amino acids. V lost 6 bases, J lost 8 bases, and 20 bases lay in between. This chain's CDR3 is CASRIFSGNPDEQFF. CDR3 nucleotide sequence: TGTGCCAGCAGGATATTTAGCGGCAACCCGGATGAGCAGTTCTTC.

This clone turned up a few times. This chain uses TRBV10-1 with TRBJ1-1; TRBD1 aligns across 7 bases. Germline V lookup: CDR1 WNHNN, CDR2 SYGVQD (reference sequence). The V gene end was trimmed by 8 bases and the J gene end by 0 bases; junction bases not matched to a gene: 9. The CDR3 contains 15 residues. CDR3 region: CASPPMTGLNTEAFF. CDR3 coding DNA: TGCGCCAGCCCTCCCATGACAGGGCTGAACACTGAAGCTTTCTTT.

This chain uses TRBV5-1 with TRBJ2-5; 7 nucleotides match TRBD1. The CDR3 loop spans 15 amino acids. CDR1 and CDR2 from the germline V gene are SGHRS and YFSETQ. The trim removed 7 bases at V and 3 bases at J, leaving 12 bases unmatched. CDR3 bases: TGCGCCAGCCGAAGTGCCGGGACAGACGAAGAGACCCAGTACTTC. Its translation is CASRSAGTDEETQYF.

The chain joins TRBV5-6 to TRBJ1-2, with 12 bases aligning to TRBD1. This CDR3 contains 19 residues. J was trimmed by 4 bases and V by 2 bases; bases with no gene match: 15. Germline CDR1 SGHDT, CDR2 YYEEEE. The CDR3 reads CASSFNSGTGGSSVYGYTF. CDR3 bases: TGTGCCAGCAGCTTTAATTCTGGGACAGGGGGCAGCTCGGTCTATGGCTACACCTTC. Full variable domain (missing parts from reference TRBV5-6 and TRBJ1-2): DAGVTQSPTHLIKTRGQQVTLRCSPKSGHDTVSWYQQALGQGPQFIFQYYEEEERQRGNFPDRFSGHQFPNYSSELNVNALLLGDSALYLCASSFNSGTGGSSVYGYTFGSGTRLTVV.

The chain combines TRBV9 with TRBJ2-2; 12 bases are shared with TRBD2. Germline loops: CDR1 SGDLS, CDR2 YYNGEE. This CDR3 spans 16 amino acids. Trimming removed 5 bases from V and 6 bases from J; junction bases left unmatched: 8. The CDR3 coding sequence is TGTGCCAGCAGAGGCTCTAGCGGGGGGGCCCCCGGGGAGCTGTTTTTT. The encoded protein is CASRGSSGGAPGELFF.